The sequence of this T cell receptor beta chain was determined in a study of blood T cell repertoires in COVID-19. As for the study in general: T cells, B-cell-depleted T cells, or PBMCs supplied cDNA or gDNA.

Ages ranged from about 18 to 89 years, with residence in approximately 25 US areas. Recovered status in Cohort 3 required two negative PCRs, clearance, or symptom resolution. Germline-derived CDR1 and CDR2 are LGHDT and YNNKEL (reference sequence). The CDR3 runs to 16 residues. V was clipped by 0 bases and J by 7 bases; unmatched bases: 11. Original data processing: Amplification with reference gene primers provided the estimates of nucleated cell counts. Using immunoSEQ multiplex PCR, the repertoire was profiled, and TCRdb retains in-frame clones only, with some absent. For V, J and clone size, that table is used; D and trimming come from the DNA. The sample records about 250,000 clones, just over 85% being singletons.

This receptor was obtained from a man in his forties or fifties who had recovered from COVID-19. This rearrangement joins TRBV3-1 (or the pseudogene TRBV3-2) to TRBJ2-7, with 8 positions matching TRBD2. The sample consisted of PBMCs or T cells enriched from blood (not recorded which). The CDR3 loop is CASSQDLRLAGKEQYF. As DNA, the CDR3 is TGTGCCAGCAGCCAAGATCTTCGGCTAGCGGGTAAAGAGCAGTACTTC.